The source of this T cell receptor beta chain is a study of a mutant IDH1 vaccine in newly diagnosed glioma. Measured with immunoSEQ multiplex PCR; TCRdb has only the in-frame clones, and not every one. The sample has about 67,000 clones, 89% seen once. With regard to this clone: Its antigen is not known.

Germline assignment: CDR1 MNHEY and CDR2 SMNVEV (reference sequence). The CDR3 spans 14 residues. V lost 3 bases, J lost 7 bases, and 5 bases stayed unmatched. Indicated time point: week 11, during vaccination. The investigators gave 300 ug of mutant IDH1 20-mer peptide in each vaccine dose, together with topical imiquimod. The sequence was obtained from a man aged 35-49 years with glioma. The sequencing here drew on PBMCs, taken from a glioma patient whose treatment included an IDH1 peptide vaccine. The chain joins TRBV27 to TRBJ1-2, with 10 bases aligning to TRBD1. CDR3 residues: CASSLGTGESGYTF. The CDR3 DNA reads TGTGCCAGCAGTTTGGGGACAGGGGAAAGTGGCTACACCTTC.